This TCR beta chain came from a study of blood T cells in healthy people across ages. PCR was performed a second time for about 7 to 11 cycles using a sample-barcoded 5' primer and a J-beta primer mix. TCRdb reprocessed the 5' RACE reads with MiXCR, giving one entry per CDR3 protein. Of about 600,000 distinct CDR3 sequences in the sample, around 48% were seen once. Germline CDR1 reads SGHVS; CDR2 reads FNYEAQ. CDR3 length: 15 residues. V gave up 5 bases and J gave up 3 bases, with 16 bases separating them. The rearrangement uses TRBV7-6 and TRBJ1-2; no clear D gene. The source of this sequence is a man older than 75 in good health. The sample consisted of blood. CDR3 in amino acids: CASSPDGEKDYGYTF. CDR3 DNA sequence: TGTGCCAGCAGCCCCGACGGGGAAAAGGACTATGGCTACACCTTC.